The next 21 T cell receptor beta chains were all read from a single sample in a study of technical replicates of blood from several donors. The assay was immunoSEQ multiplex PCR, and TCRdb's table has in-frame clones only and misses some. This table has about 75,000 clones, around 97% appearing once. What was sequenced was T cells isolated from PBMCs. These receptor sequences come from a human donor in good health.

For the CDR3, the DNA is TGTGCCAGCAGTTTTAGCGCTTACACAGATACGCAGTATTTT. Residues: CASSFSAYTDTQYF. The rearrangement links TRBV14 to TRBJ2-3; TRBD2 is a possible D gene (5 bases). The CDR3 is 14 amino acids. Germline values: CDR1 SGHDN, CDR2 FVKESK. The V and J ends lost 6 bases and 2 bases respectively, with 12 bases between them. The complete variable domain, with remaining parts taken from reference TRBV14 and TRBJ2-3, reads EAGVTQFPSHSVIEKGQTVTLRCDPISGHDNLYWYRRVMGKEIKFLLHFVKESKQDESGMPNNRFLAERTGGTYSTLKVQPAELEDSGVYFCASSFSAYTDTQYFGPGTRLTVL.

The rearrangement links TRBV19 to TRBJ1-2; D remains ambiguous. The V end lost 6 bases, the J end lost 6 bases, and 17 bases lay between the germline ends. The germline CDR1 and CDR2 sequences are LNHDA and SQIVND (reference sequence). The CDR3 is 14 residues long. Written as DNA, the CDR3 is TGTGCCAGTAGGAGCTGGGAGGGATCAAATGGCTACACCTTC. Its protein product is CASRSWEGSNGYTF.

J is TRBJ1-1 and V is TRBV6-5; D is perhaps TRBD1 (5 bases). The CDR3 is 14 amino acids. Germline CDR1 and CDR2: MNHEY and SVGAGI. V lost 5 bases and J lost 4, with 14 bases in between. The DNA of the CDR3 is TGTGCCAGCAGTACATCTTCAGGGATCACTGAAGCTTTCTTT. Translation: CASSTSSGITEAFF.

The rearrangement links TRBV7-2 to TRBJ2-7, with a tentative D call TRBD1 (5 bases). V lost 3 bases to trimming and J lost 4 bases, with 7 bases between them. CDR3 size: 12 residues. Germline V gene sequence: CDR1 SGHTA, CDR2 FQGNSA. The CDR3 here is CASSFDRYEQYF. The CDR3 DNA is TGTGCCAGCAGCTTTGACAGATACGAGCAGTACTTC.

CDR3 loop: CASSLKRGGLAGDTDTQYF. CDR3 DNA: TGTGCCAGCAGCTTAAAACGTGGGGGACTAGCGGGGGACACAGATACGCAGTATTTT. The chain is built from TRBV7-3 and TRBJ2-3; 14 positions match TRBD2. This CDR3 region has 19 residues. Looked up from germline, CDR1 is SGHTA and CDR2 is FQGTGA. With 1 base clipped from V and 2 bases from J, the junction kept 8 bases outside the gene matches.

The chain combines TRBV6-5 with TRBJ1-4; 9 positions match TRBD1. V was clipped by 8 bases and J by 5 bases; unmatched bases: 6. The CDR3 contains 14 residues. Germline CDR1 MNHEY, CDR2 SVGAGI. The CDR3 spells CASGPGQGNEKLFF. Here the CDR3 DNA reads TGTGCCAGCGGGCCGGGACAGGGAAATGAAAAACTGTTTTTT.

The J gene is TRBJ2-7, the V gene TRBV6-5, with 8 bases fitting TRBD1. The germline V gene has CDR1 MNHEY and CDR2 SVGAGI. J was trimmed by 2 bases and V by 5 bases; bases with no gene match: 8. This CDR3 contains 15 residues. DNA of the CDR3: TGTGCCAGCAGTGTATACAGGGGGGCAACCTACGAGCAGTACTTC. It translates to CASSVYRGATYEQYF.

The table lists this clone with a count of one. The J gene is TRBJ1-4, the V gene TRBV6-5; D is unresolved. The germline V gene has CDR1 MNHEY and CDR2 SVGAGI. Deletions cut 8 bases from V and 4 bases from J, with 11 bases between. The CDR3 is made up of 13 amino acids. CDR3 amino acids: CASGREGNEKLFF. In DNA form, the CDR3 reads TGTGCCAGCGGACGTGAGGGTAATGAAAAACTGTTTTTT.

This clone showed up just once. The genes are TRBV7-2 and TRBJ2-5, with D perhaps TRBD2 (6 bases). This CDR3 spans 14 amino acids. Trimming cost V 5 bases and J 5 bases, with 15 bases left between them. Germline V gene lookup returns CDR1 SGHTA and CDR2 FQGNSA. The CDR3 coding sequence is TGTGCCAGCAGCATTGGTTTGGCGGGGGAGACCCAGTACTTC. Its protein product is CASSIGLAGETQYF.

The J gene is TRBJ2-7, the V gene TRBV9, with D unclear. There are 13 residues in the CDR3. The ends were cut back, 0 bases at V and 1 base at J, with 5 bases in the middle. Germline loops: CDR1 SGDLS, CDR2 YYNGEE. Here the CDR3 reads CASSVEESYEQYF. The CDR3 DNA reads TGTGCCAGCAGCGTAGAGGAGTCCTACGAGCAGTACTTC.

The rearrangement joins TRBV7-2 to TRBJ1-2, with D possibly being TRBD1 (5 bases). V shed 5 bases and J shed 8 bases, with 18 bases lying between them. This CDR3 contains 14 residues. Per germline, CDR1 SGHTA and CDR2 FQGNSA. The CDR3 DNA sequence: TGTGCCAGCAGCCTTGGTTTGCAGGGCGGAGGCTACACCTTC. Residues: CASSLGLQGGGYTF.

The chain employs TRBV2 and TRBJ1-3; D may be TRBD1 (5 bases). The CDR3 contains 13 residues. Deletions cut 5 bases from V and 3 bases from J, with 8 bases between. Looked up from germline, CDR1 is SNHLY and CDR2 is FYNNEI. In DNA form, the CDR3 reads TGTGCCAGCAGTCCTGACAGTGGAAACACCATATATTTT. Amino acid sequence: CASSPDSGNTIYF.

This chain uses TRBV27 with TRBJ2-7; 7 bases are a match to TRBD2. V trimming: 2 bases; J trimming: 3 bases; junction bases outside the gene matches: 10. This CDR3 comprises 16 residues. Germline V gives CDR1 MNHEY, CDR2 SMNVEV (reference sequence). CDR3 region: CASSLGLAESFYEQYF. CDR3 DNA sequence: TGTGCCAGCAGTTTAGGTCTAGCGGAAAGCTTCTACGAGCAGTACTTC.

The rearrangement uses TRBV12-5 and TRBJ2-7; 7 positions agree with TRBD2. Germline V gives CDR1 LGHNT, CDR2 FRNRAP. The CDR3 has 14 residues. V was clipped by 1 base and J by 12 bases; unmatched bases: 12. The CDR3 DNA is TGTGCTAGTGGTTTGGCTAGCGGAGTCCTGGGGGTGTACTTC. Translation: CASGLASGVLGVYF.

The rearrangement links TRBV27 to TRBJ1-5; maybe TRBD1 (5 bases). The germline V gene encodes CDR1 MNHEY and CDR2 SMNVEV (reference sequence). This CDR3 has 14 residues. Trimming left V 5 bases short and J 7 bases short, with 15 bases between. In DNA, the CDR3 is TGTGCCAGCAGTGTGGCAGGGTACCCCCAGCCCCAGCATTTT. Residues: CASSVAGYPQPQHF.

V and J are TRBV9 and TRBJ1-2; no clear D gene. V lost 0 bases to trimming and J lost 8 bases, with 14 bases between them. This CDR3 is built from 14 residues. Germline CDR1 reads SGDLS; CDR2 reads YYNGEE. The CDR3 reads CASSVALARQGYTF. The CDR3 coding sequence is TGTGCCAGCAGCGTAGCTCTTGCGAGGCAGGGCTACACCTTC.

V gene TRBV13 combines with J gene TRBJ1-1; D is possibly TRBD1 (5 bases). This CDR3 is built from 15 residues. In germline, CDR1 is PRHDT, CDR2 FYEKMQ (reference sequence). V shed 5 bases and J shed 5 bases, with 18 bases lying between them. The chain's CDR3 is CASSPAAGWGTEAFF. CDR3 nucleotide sequence: TGTGCCAGCAGCCCAGCAGCGGGGTGGGGGACTGAAGCTTTCTTT.

V usage is TRBV7-9 and J usage is TRBJ2-7; no reliable D call. The germline CDR1 and CDR2 sequences are SEHNR and FQNEAQ (reference sequence). This CDR3 has 11 amino acids. V shed 2 bases and J shed 5 bases, with 4 bases lying between them. CDR3: CASSLTDEQYF. As DNA, the CDR3 is TGTGCCAGCAGCTTAACAGACGAGCAGTACTTC.

This clone has only a few counts. The V call is TRBV5-6, the J call TRBJ2-1, with a tentative D call TRBD2 (5 bases). Germline V gene sequence: CDR1 SGHDT, CDR2 YYEEEE. Trimming stripped 4 bases from V and 5 bases from J, with 10 bases between. This CDR3 contains 13 residues. The CDR3 here is CASSLRRDNEQFF. DNA for the CDR3: TGTGCCAGCAGCCTCAGGCGGGACAATGAGCAGTTCTTC.

V gene TRBV7-8 combines with J gene TRBJ2-7, with TRBD2 identical over 16 bases. Germline CDR1 reads SGHVS; CDR2 reads FQNEAQ. V trimming: 0 bases; J trimming: 5 bases; junction bases outside the gene matches: 10. This CDR3 spans 19 amino acids. This CDR3 is CASSLAVRTGTSGRDEQYF. The CDR3 nucleotides are TGTGCCAGCAGCTTAGCGGTCCGAACCGGGACTAGCGGGAGGGACGAGCAGTACTTC. The full variable domain, its missing parts supplied by reference TRBV7-8 and TRBJ2-7, is GAGVSQSPRYKVAKRGQDVALRCDPISGHVSLFWYQQALGQGPEFLTYFQNEAQLDKSGLPSDRFFAERPEGSVSTLKIQRTQQEDSAVYLCASSLAVRTGTSGRDEQYFGPGTRLTVT.

The chain carries TRBV5-1 and TRBJ1-4; 7 positions agree with TRBD1. Germline V lookup: CDR1 SGHRS, CDR2 YFSETQ. The CDR3 spans 15 residues. With V trimmed by 3 bases and J by 4 bases, 6 bases remained unmatched. The chain's CDR3 is CASSYSGTDNEKLFF. DNA for the CDR3: TGCGCCAGCAGCTACTCCGGGACAGATAATGAAAAACTGTTTTTT.